These 20 T cell receptor beta chains came from one sample sequenced in a study of tumor-infiltrating lymphocytes in primary liver carcinoma. TCR beta cDNA came from approximately 0.55 ug total RNA, primed with a constant-region primer. Construction of TCR beta libraries relied on three successive nested multiplex PCR rounds employing slightly modified ARM-PCR. PCR rounds one and two used TRBV1-TRBV30 forward primers with a C-beta reverse primer for about 11 cycles each. Each CDR3 protein is one row after TCRdb ran MiXCR on the multiplex PCR reads. The sample includes under 200,000 distinct CDR3 sequences, approximately 86% seen only once; the top ten take 18%. For each extraction, RNA and DNA were obtained together from approximately 20-30 mg of unsorted bulk tissue. Sequenced material: tumor tissue from primary liver carcinoma. The receptors were gathered from a man aged 40-49 years with primary liver carcinoma and hepatitis B virus infection.

About this clonotype itself: The junction does not match germline at one end; this may be a read error. This chain uses TRBV4-2 with TRBJ2-3; perhaps TRBD2 as D (6 bases). The CDR3 has 13 amino acids. CDR1 LGHNA and CDR2 YNFKEQ come from the germline V gene. CDR3 protein: CVSGRESLDTQYF. The CDR3 region has the DNA TGTGTCAGCGGTCGGGAGTCCTTAGATACGCAGTATTTT.

This clonotype came up a few times. It may be a read error: a sequence one base away is much more abundant. The chain is built from TRBV6-1 and TRBJ2-7, with D perhaps TRBD1 (5 bases). In germline, CDR1 is MNHNS, CDR2 SASEGT. The CDR3 is made up of 12 amino acids. CDR3 in amino acids: CANSVRVYEQYF. The CDR3 DNA reads TGTGCCAACAGTGTCAGGGTCTACGAGCAGTACTTC.

Comment on this clonotype: Sequence at one end of the junction differs from germline and may be a read error. The chain is built from TRBV11-2 and TRBJ2-5, with D unresolved. The germline gives CDR1 SGHAT, CDR2 FQNNGV. The CDR3 runs to 17 residues. The CDR3 reads CASSLGVAFRPQESQYF. CDR3 bases: TGTGCCAGCAGCTTAGGGGTCGCTTTCCGACCCCAAGAGAGCCAGTACTTC.

Turning to this clonotype: Germline is not matched at one junction end, which may reflect a read error. This chain connects TRBV12-3 or TRBV12-4 to TRBJ2-5, with D possibly being TRBD1 or TRBD2 (5 bases each). The length of the CDR3 is 16 residues. The CDR3: CAISLSSGQRGETQYF. CDR3 coding DNA: TGTGCCATCAGTTTAAGCAGCGGTCAGAGGGGAGAGACCCAGTACTTC.

V usage is TRBV29-1 and J usage is TRBJ2-1; maybe TRBD2 (6 bases). Germline V gives CDR1 SQVTM, CDR2 ANQGSEA. V lost 4 bases, J lost 9 bases, and 16 bases lay in between. The CDR3 totals 13 residues. The CDR3 region is CSVAITGASEQFF. CDR3 DNA: TGCAGCGTTGCCATCACGGGAGCGAGTGAGCAGTTCTTC.

About this clonotype: The germline gene is not matched at one end of the junction; a read error may be the cause. The CDR3: CNGQGAKVETQCF. The CDR3 DNA sequence: TGCAACGGACAGGGGGCGAAAGTTGAGACCCAGTGCTTC. The chain joins TRBV29-1 to TRBJ2-5; TRBD1 aligns across 11 bases. This CDR3 region has 13 residues. Germline V gene data show CDR1 as SQVTM and CDR2 as ANQGSEA.

J is TRBJ2-7 and V is TRBV10-3; tentatively, D is TRBD2 (5 bases). The CDR3 is 13 residues long. Germline CDR1 and CDR2: ENHRY and SYGVKD. V was cut by 4 bases and J by 7 bases, with 14 bases left in between. The DNA for the CDR3 is TGTGCCATCAGTGGGCCCGGGAAGGAAGAGCAGTACTTC. Translation gives CAISGPGKEEQYF.

The chain uses TRBV11-2 and TRBJ2-7; D possibly corresponds to TRBD2 (5 bases). The CDR3 runs 14 residues. The V end was cut by 4 bases, the J end by 3 bases, with 13 bases between. Germline CDR1 SGHAT, CDR2 FQNNGV. The CDR3 nucleotides are TGTGCCAGCAGCTACGAGACGGAGGTCTACGAGCAGTACTTC. This codes for CASSYETEVYEQYF.

The chain has TRBV30 and TRBJ1-2, with D uncertain. The CDR3 runs 15 residues. Germline loops: CDR1 GTSNPN, CDR2 SVGIG (reference sequence). The V end was cut by 6 bases, the J end by 6 bases, with 23 bases between. The CDR3 DNA is TGTGCCTGCCCCAGCTGGATAGGGTCGGTGGATGGCTACACCTTC. This encodes CACPSWIGSVDGYTF.

A note on this clonotype: This may arise from a read error, as a much more abundant clone is one base away. The CDR3 coding sequence is TGTGTCAGCAGCCCCTCGGGGACTAACTATGACTACACCTTC. It encodes CVSSPSGTNYDYTF. The gene calls are TRBV12-3 or TRBV12-4 and TRBJ1-2; tentatively, D is TRBD1 (5 bases). CDR3 length equals 14 residues.

This clonotype was recorded a few times. A much larger clone lies one base from this, so it may be a read error. The chain employs TRBV6-2 or TRBV6-3 and TRBJ2-3, with D unclear. This CDR3 spans 14 amino acids. In germline, CDR1 is MNHEY, CDR2 SVGEGT. The CDR3 region has the DNA TGTGTCAGCAGCCCGGCAACTAGCACAGATACGCAGTATTTT. This codes for CVSSPATSTDTQYF.

This clonotype appeared once. A much larger clone lies one base from this, so it may be a read error. The chain carries TRBV24-1 and TRBJ2-1, with D unclear. The CDR3 is 15 residues long. Germline loops: CDR1 KGHDR, CDR2 SFDVKD. The CDR3 loop reads CATSYGERRRSERFF. CDR3 DNA sequence: TGTGCCACCAGTTATGGAGAAAGGAGACGGAGTGAGCGGTTCTTC.

The CDR3 protein is CASTSLVASTDTQYF. The CDR3 nucleotides read TGTGCCAGCACTTCCCTCGTAGCTTCCACAGATACGCAGTATTTT. The chain has TRBV5-4 and TRBJ2-3, with D hard to call. V was cut by 6 bases and J by 2 bases, with 16 bases left in between. This CDR3 spans 15 amino acids. Germline V CDR1 and CDR2: SGHNT, YYREEE (reference sequence).

The V call is TRBV6-1, the J call TRBJ2-2; TRBD2 is a possible D gene (7 bases). V was pared by 5 bases and J by 9 bases, with 19 bases between. Germline values: CDR1 MNHNS, CDR2 SASEGT. CDR3 size: 15 residues. The CDR3, as DNA: TGTGCCAGCAGTATCACCGGGGGGACACCCAGGGAGCTGTTTTTT. It yields the protein CASSITGGTPRELFF.

The chain uses TRBV6-6 and TRBJ2-7; perhaps TRBD1 as D (6 bases). The germline gives CDR1 MNHNY, CDR2 SVGAGI (reference sequence). The ends were cut back, 4 bases at V and 5 bases at J, with 24 bases in the middle. The length of the CDR3 is 17 residues. The CDR3 region has the DNA TGTGCCAGCAGTTCCTCGTCGTACCAGGGGCCTAGAGACGAGCAGTACTTC. Translation: CASSSSSYQGPRDEQYF.

Remarks on this clonotype: Since a much larger clone is just one base distant, this may be a read error. This chain connects TRBV13 to TRBJ2-7; TRBD1 matches at 9 bases. CDR3 length: 17 residues. Looked up from germline, CDR1 is PRHDT and CDR2 is FYEKMQ (reference sequence). The CDR3 loop reads CASSSRDRDSTAYEHYF. The CDR3 region has the DNA TGTGCCAGCAGCTCCCGGGACAGGGATTCTACTGCCTACGAGCACTACTTC.

Points on this clonotype: One end of the junction fails to match germline, which may point to a read error. This chain links TRBV6-1 with TRBJ2-5; 11 bases agree with TRBD2. This CDR3 is built from 16 residues. Germline V gene lookup returns CDR1 MNHNS and CDR2 SASEGT. CDR3 sequence: CASSETLAGGRETHYF. The CDR3 bases are TGTGCCAGCAGTGAAACCCTAGCGGGAGGAAGGGAGACCCACTACTTC.

The chain employs TRBV11-2 and TRBJ2-3; D is possibly TRBD2 (5 bases). There are 17 residues in the CDR3. V lost 4 bases, J lost 0 bases, and 17 bases lay in between. CDR1 SGHAT and CDR2 FQNNGV come from the germline V gene. CDR3 residues: CASSYDPEETSTDTQYF. The CDR3 region has the DNA TGTGCCAGCAGCTATGATCCGGAGGAGACTAGCACAGATACGCAGTATTTT.

V is TRBV29-1 and J is TRBJ2-5; D may be TRBD1 (6 bases). This CDR3 has 13 amino acids. Per germline, CDR1 SQVTM and CDR2 ANQGSEA. This chain's CDR3 is CNGQGTDYKTQYF. CDR3 bases: TGCAACGGCCAGGGGACGGATTACAAGACCCAGTACTTC.

This chain connects TRBV5-6 to TRBJ2-4; no reliable D call. The V end lost 5 bases, the J end lost 12 bases, and 15 bases lay between the germline ends. Germline values: CDR1 SGHDT, CDR2 YYEEEE. The CDR3 runs 12 residues. The DNA of the CDR3 is TGTGCCAGCAGATGGTTAACCGGGCCTCAGTACTTC. Its translation: CASRWLTGPQYF.